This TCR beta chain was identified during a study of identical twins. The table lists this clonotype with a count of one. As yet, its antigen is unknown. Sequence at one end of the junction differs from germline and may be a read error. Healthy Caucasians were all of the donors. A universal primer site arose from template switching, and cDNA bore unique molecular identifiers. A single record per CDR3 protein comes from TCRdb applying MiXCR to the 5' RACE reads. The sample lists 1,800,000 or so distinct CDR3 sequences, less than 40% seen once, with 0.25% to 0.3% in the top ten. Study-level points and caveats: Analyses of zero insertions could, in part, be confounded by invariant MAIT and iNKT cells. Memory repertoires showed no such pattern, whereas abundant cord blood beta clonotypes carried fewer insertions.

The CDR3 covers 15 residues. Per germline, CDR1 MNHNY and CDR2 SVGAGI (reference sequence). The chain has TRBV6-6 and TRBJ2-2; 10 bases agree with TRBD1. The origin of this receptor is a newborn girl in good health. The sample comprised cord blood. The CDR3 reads CANSRQGALRGELFF. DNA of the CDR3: TGTGCCAACAGTCGACAGGGGGCGTTGAGAGGGGAGCTGTTTTTT.